The 9 T cell receptor beta chains reported below all come from one sample, sequenced in a study of shared clonotypes between healthy human individuals. The assay was immunoSEQ multiplex PCR, and TCRdb's table has in-frame clones only and misses some. The top ten clones hold around 0.61% of a sample with more than 900,000 clones, 75% to 80% of them seen once. Sequenced material: memory CD4+ T cells from PBMCs. Subset: CD45RA-negative fraction. These receptors originate from a man between 18 and 29 years old in good health. Some clones in this sample may be carry-over from other donors' samples.

The chain couples TRBV9 to TRBJ1-2; a possible D gene is TRBD1 (6 bases). The CDR3 runs 14 residues. Germline V gene data show CDR1 as SGDLS and CDR2 as YYNGEE. V gave up 4 bases and J gave up 0 bases, with 10 bases separating them. The chain's CDR3 is CASSPRGSNYGYTF. The CDR3 DNA is TGTGCCAGCAGCCCCAGGGGATCTAACTATGGCTACACCTTC.

This chain connects TRBV4-3 to TRBJ2-5; 7 nucleotides line up with TRBD2. TRBJ2-7 matches the DNA end more closely, so the J call is doubtful. The CDR3 is 17 amino acids. Germline loops: CDR1 LGHNA, CDR2 YSLEER. DNA of the CDR3: TGCGCCAGCAGCCGAAAGTTAGGCGGGAGTCTCCTCTACGAGCAGTACTTC. It is translated as CASSRKLGGSLLYEQYF.

CDR3: CASSLVGEETQYF. For the CDR3, the DNA is TGTGCCAGCAGTTTGGTGGGAGAGGAGACCCAGTACTTC. V is TRBV28 and J is TRBJ2-5; D may be TRBD2 (5 bases). Looked up from germline, CDR1 is MDHEN and CDR2 is SYDVKM. The ends were cut back, 3 bases at V and 5 bases at J, with 10 bases in the middle. The CDR3 consists of 13 residues.

The chain links TRBV2 to TRBJ2-7, with TRBD1 matching over 11 bases. V lost 10 bases and J lost 2; bases outside the gene matches: 7. The length of the CDR3 is 14 residues. Germline CDR1 reads SNHLY; CDR2 reads FYNNEI. DNA of the CDR3: TGTGCCAACGGAGGACAGGGGGCAACCTACGAGCAGTACTTC. Amino acids: CANGGQGATYEQYF.

The rearrangement links TRBV30 to TRBJ2-7; TRBD1 aligns across 11 bases. V dropped 1 base and J dropped 4; count of bases not matched to a gene: 0. This CDR3 region has 13 residues. Germline CDR1 is GTSNPN and CDR2 is SVGIG (reference sequence). DNA for the CDR3: TGTGCCTGGAGTGGGGACAGGGGGTACGAGCAGTACTTC. This encodes CAWSGDRGYEQYF.

The chain joins TRBV13 to TRBJ2-5; TRBD1 agrees at 7 bases. This CDR3 comprises 15 residues. J was trimmed by 5 bases and V by 0 bases; bases with no gene match: 6. The germline V gene encodes CDR1 PRHDT and CDR2 FYEKMQ (reference sequence). The CDR3 bases are TGTGCCAGCAGCTTAGGCATTGGCAGGGGGGAGACCCAGTACTTC. This codes for CASSLGIGRGETQYF.

The chain combines TRBV28 with TRBJ2-6; the match to TRBD1 covers 10 bases. The length of the CDR3 is 20 residues. Looked up from germline, CDR1 is MDHEN and CDR2 is SYDVKM. The ends lost 6 bases at V and 0 bases at J; junction bases unmatched: 14. The CDR3: CASRKPLDRGPLSGANVLTF. The CDR3 DNA is TGTGCCAGCAGAAAACCCCTCGACAGGGGGCCCCTCTCTGGGGCCAACGTCCTGACTTTC.

The rearrangement uses TRBV28 and TRBJ2-3; D is unresolved. The germline V and J ends were trimmed by 5 bases and 9 bases, with 12 bases remaining between them. The CDR3 consists of 12 residues. The germline V gene encodes CDR1 MDHEN and CDR2 SYDVKM. The CDR3 reads CASSLRESTQYF. The CDR3 DNA sequence: TGTGCCAGCAGTCTGAGAGAATCCACGCAGTATTTT.

Only a few counts were recorded for this clone. The chain combines TRBV7-3 with TRBJ2-7; the match to TRBD1 covers 7 bases. The germline V gene has CDR1 SGHTA and CDR2 FQGTGA. CDR3 length equals 14 residues. Trimming took 5 bases from V and 2 from J; bases not matched to a gene: 6. The CDR3 DNA sequence: TGTGCCAGCAGCGAACAGGGGTCCGCCTACGAGCAGTACTTC. Translated, it gives CASSEQGSAYEQYF.